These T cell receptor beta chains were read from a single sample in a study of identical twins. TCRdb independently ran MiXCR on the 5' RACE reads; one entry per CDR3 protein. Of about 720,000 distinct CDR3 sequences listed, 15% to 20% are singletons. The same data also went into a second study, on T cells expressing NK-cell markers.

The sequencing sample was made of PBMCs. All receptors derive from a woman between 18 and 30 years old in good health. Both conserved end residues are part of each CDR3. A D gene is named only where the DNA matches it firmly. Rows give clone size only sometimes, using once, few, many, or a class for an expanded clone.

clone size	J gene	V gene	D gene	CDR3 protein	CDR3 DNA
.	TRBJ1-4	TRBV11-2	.	CASSFHMSGLTNEKLFF	TGTGCCAGCAGCTTCCATATGAGCGGCCTGACTAATGAAAAACTGTTTTTT
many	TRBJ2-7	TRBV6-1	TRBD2	CASIPSGRAREQYF	TGTGCCAGCATCCCTAGCGGGAGGGCTAGGGAGCAGTACTTC
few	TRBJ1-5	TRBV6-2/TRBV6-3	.	CASGYSNSNQPQHF	TGTGCCAGCGGGTACTCGAATAGCAATCAGCCCCAGCATTTT
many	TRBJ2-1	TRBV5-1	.	CASSLLPSYNEQFF	TGCGCCAGCAGCTTGCTTCCCTCCTACAATGAGCAGTTCTTC
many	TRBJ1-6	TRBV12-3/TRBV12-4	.	CASSFNGNSPLHF	TGTGCCAGCAGTTTCAACGGTAATTCACCCCTCCACTTT
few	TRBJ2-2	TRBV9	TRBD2	CASRGRGGTGELFF	TGTGCCAGCAGGGGGAGGGGAGGCACCGGGGAGCTGTTTTTT
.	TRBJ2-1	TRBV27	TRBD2	CASSFSTGGNNEQFF	TGTGCCAGCAGTTTCAGTACGGGGGGAAACAATGAGCAGTTCTTC
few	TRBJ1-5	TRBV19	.	CASSRLRGQPQHF	TGTGCCAGTAGCCGATTACGCGGCCAGCCCCAGCATTTT
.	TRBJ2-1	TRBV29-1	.	CSVGASPSYNEQFF	TGCAGCGTTGGGGCTAGCCCATCCTACAATGAGCAGTTCTTC
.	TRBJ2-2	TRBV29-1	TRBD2	CSVLAGGGTGELFF	TGCAGCGTCCTAGCGGGAGGTGGCACCGGGGAGCTGTTTTTT
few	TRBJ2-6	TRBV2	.	CASCRNRDPGANVLTF	TGTGCCAGCTGCAGAAACAGGGACCCTGGGGCCAACGTCCTGACTTTC
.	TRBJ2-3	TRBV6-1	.	CASSKVFSTDTQYF	TGTGCCAGCTCAAAGGTGTTCTCCACAGATACGCAGTATTTT
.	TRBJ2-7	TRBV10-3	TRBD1	CATGQGAYEQYF	TGTGCCACAGGACAGGGGGCCTACGAGCAGTACTTC
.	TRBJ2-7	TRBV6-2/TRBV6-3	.	CASSREIGEQYF	TGTGCCAGCAGTCGGGAAATAGGGGAGCAGTACTTC
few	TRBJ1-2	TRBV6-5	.	CASSYDTGRGSAGYTF	TGTGCCAGCAGTTACGATACCGGCAGGGGTTCGGCTGGCTACACTTTC
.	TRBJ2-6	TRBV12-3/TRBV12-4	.	CASRDRRYGGANVLTF	TGTGCCAGCAGAGACAGGCGATATGGTGGGGCCAACGTCCTGACTTTC
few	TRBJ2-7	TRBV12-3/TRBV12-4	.	CASSPVAGTYEQYF	TGTGCCAGCAGTCCGGTTGCAGGTACCTACGAGCAGTACTTC
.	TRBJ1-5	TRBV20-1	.	CSAYTFAGGRSNQPQHF	TGCAGTGCTTATACCTTTGCGGGGGGAAGGAGCAATCAGCCCCAGCATTTT
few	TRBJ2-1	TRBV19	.	CASSPFGRDLYNEQFF	TGTGCCAGTAGCCCGTTCGGGCGAGATTTGTACAATGAGCAGTTCTTC
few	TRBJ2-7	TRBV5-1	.	CASSLGIRLSSYEQYF	TGCGCCAGCAGCTTGGGCATACGGCTAAGCTCCTACGAGCAGTACTTC
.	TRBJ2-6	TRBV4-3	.	CASSQDPVGSAGANVLTF	TGCGCCAGCAGCCAAGATCCAGTAGGTAGTGCTGGGGCCAACGTCCTGACTTTC
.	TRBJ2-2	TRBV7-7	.	CASSPQSLSFAGELFF	TGTGCCAGCAGCCCCCAAAGCCTCTCATTTGCCGGGGAGCTGTTTTTT
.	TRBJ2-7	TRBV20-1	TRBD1	CSAGDRPYEQYF	TGCAGTGCTGGGGACAGGCCCTACGAGCAGTACTTC
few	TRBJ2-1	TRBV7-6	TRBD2	CASSLELAGVNEQFF	TGTGCCAGCAGCTTAGAGCTAGCGGGAGTGAATGAGCAGTTCTTC